This TCR beta chain was found in a study of blood T cell repertoires in COVID-19. Study overall: The samples span acute and convalescent COVID-19 from the United States, Italy and Spain. PBMCs, B-cell-depleted T cells, or T cells were the source of the cDNA or gDNA that made up the material.

Original methodology: Reference gene primers were amplified, and this amplification served to estimate nucleated cell counts. Produced via immunoSEQ multiplex PCR; TCRdb's table is partial and in-frame only. For V, J and clone size, that table is used; D and trimming come from the DNA. The sample has a few hundred thousand clones; 85% to 90% are singletons. Those enrolled in Seattle joined during active infection and were followed longitudinally afterward. V dropped 8 bases and J dropped 6 bases, with 16 bases sitting between them. The CDR3 runs 14 residues. The germline V gene encodes CDR1 SEHNR and CDR2 FQNEAQ (reference sequence).

Input material: peripheral blood. The chain has TRBV7-9 and TRBJ2-2, with D possibly TRBD2 on 5 matching bases. This receptor was obtained from a woman aged 25 to 39 with COVID-19, enrolled during active disease. CDR3 sequence: CASRPEVFPGELFF. DNA for the CDR3: TGTGCCAGCCGACCGGAGGTTTTTCCCGGGGAGCTGTTTTTT.